The entry below gives a single T cell receptor beta chain sequence along with its context. Some clones are missing from TCRdb's copy, which holds only in-frame ones; the method was immunoSEQ multiplex PCR. The table has tens of thousands of clones, about four fifths seen once. The record originates from a study of OX40 agonist ivuxolimab in advanced cancers. Study details: Age averaged about 66 years (range roughly 20 to 90), and 82.7% were male.

The CDR3 extends over 13 amino acids. CDR1 is MNHEY and CDR2 is SMNVEV in the germline V gene (reference sequence). Trimming shortened V by 4 bases and J by 4 bases, and 8 bases separated the two germline ends. The sequences come from CD4+ or CD8+ T cells sorted from blood, collected in a trial of the OX40 agonist ivuxolimab. The rearrangement links TRBV27 to TRBJ2-1; D unresolved. This sequence originates from an adult with an advanced solid tumor such as melanoma, head and neck, liver or kidney cancer. The CDR3 loop reads CASSSDDYNEQFF. The DNA of the CDR3 is TGTGCCAGCAGTTCGGACGATTACAATGAGCAGTTCTTC.